These 3 T cell receptor beta chains came from one sample sequenced in a study of shared clonotypes between healthy human individuals. Measured with immunoSEQ multiplex PCR; TCRdb has only the in-frame clones, and not every one. Of 2 million to 2.5 million clones in the sample, more than 90% were seen once. The source material was naive CD4+ T cells sorted from blood. Specified subset: CD45RA+ positively selected. Source of these receptors: a man aged 18 to 29 in good health.

The chain carries TRBV30 and TRBJ2-1; TRBD2 matches at 7 bases. The CDR3 has 13 residues. V lost 8 bases and J lost 3; bases outside the gene matches: 7. Germline loops: CDR1 GTSNPN, CDR2 SVGIG (reference sequence). CDR3 sequence reads: CAGGEAVYNEQFF. The CDR3 nucleotides read TGTGCCGGGGGGGAGGCAGTCTACAATGAGCAGTTCTTC. The complete variable domain, with remaining parts taken from reference TRBV30 and TRBJ2-1, reads SQTIHQWPATLVQPVGSPLSLECTVEGTSNPNLYWYRQAAGRGLQLLFYSVGIGQISSEVPQNLSASRPQDRQFILSSKKLLLSDSGFYLCAGGEAVYNEQFFGPGTRLTVL.

Here the CDR3 reads CASSGAGEETQYF. DNA for the CDR3: TGCGCCAGCAGCGGAGCGGGAGAAGAGACCCAGTACTTC. The chain employs TRBV5-1 and TRBJ2-5; 8 positions agree with TRBD2. Germline V gene lookup returns CDR1 SGHRS and CDR2 YFSETQ. The junction had 2 bases not matched to a gene; V was cut back by 4 bases and J by 3 bases. The CDR3 sequence is 13 residues long.

The chain recombines TRBV29-1 with TRBJ1-3; the match to TRBD1 covers 7 bases. CDR3 length equals 15 residues. Germline V lookup: CDR1 SQVTM, CDR2 ANQGSEA. V gave up 6 bases and J gave up 1 base; unmatched junction bases: 9. This CDR3 reads CSVMGQQGSGNTIYF. In DNA form, the CDR3 reads TGCAGCGTGATGGGCCAACAGGGGTCTGGAAACACCATATATTTT.